These 3 T cell receptor beta chains were all obtained from the same sample, sequenced in a study of human T cells and chemical hapten exposure (dated by TCRdb to the early 2020s). Library preparation was by RACE. The sequencer listed for this sample is NextSeq 500. The public reads were reprocessed in TCRdb via fastp at Q25 and MiXCR, keeping in-frame beta chains. For every CDR3 protein sequence, its rows merge into one entry that carries the most common genes and DNA. The sample has more than 300,000 distinct CDR3 sequences on record, around 5.5% of them singletons. The ten biggest clones cover about 8.2% of the sample. Taken with the paper, the label for time point translates to: pre-sensitization, week 0. What the treatment or condition label conveys for this sample: therapeutic diphenylcyclopropenone sensitization with weekly scalp DPC. Sample: whole blood, taken in connection with sensitization to the hapten diphenylcyclopropenone (DPC). These receptors were obtained from a woman in her late teens or twenties with alopecia areata. Some clones in this sample may be carry-over from other donors' samples.

This clonotype was seen a few times. The CDR3 coding sequence is TGCGCCAGCAGCCAGTTGCGTCTAGCCCACGAGCAGTACTTC. This codes for CASSQLRLAHEQYF. The chain has TRBV4-1 and TRBJ2-7; D perhaps matches TRBD2 (5 bases). Between the trimmed V and J ends, which lost 3 bases and 5 bases, there was a span of 14 bases. Germline V CDR1 and CDR2: MGHRA, YSYEKL. The CDR3 is 14 amino acids.

The V call is TRBV9, the J call TRBJ1-5; D gene unclear. Germline assignment: CDR1 SGDLS and CDR2 YYNGEE. Trimming took off 4 bases at V and 4 bases at J, with 15 bases between the two ends. The CDR3 runs 15 residues. The CDR3 region is CASSPTGFGNQPQHF. CDR3 in DNA: TGTGCCAGCAGCCCCACGGGTTTCGGAAATCAGCCCCAGCATTTT.

V is TRBV12-3 or TRBV12-4 and J is TRBJ1-3; D gene ambiguous. The length of the CDR3 is 15 residues. V shed 8 bases and J shed 0 bases, with 14 bases lying between them. DNA of the CDR3: TGTGCCAGCGGAGATACGAGTTTCTCTGGAAACACCATATATTTT. This codes for CASGDTSFSGNTIYF.